Below are 11 T cell receptor beta chains sequenced from a single sample in a study of cytomegalovirus exposure and HLA in healthy donors. In the PCR, 60 Vbeta and 13 Jbeta primers were used. Profiled with immunoSEQ multiplex PCR; TCRdb holds only in-frame clones, not every one. The sample contains around 130,000 clones, about 81% of which appear only once. The sequencing sample was made of PBMCs. The source is a woman aged 40 to 50 in good health and CMV-seropositive.

The chain has TRBV19 and TRBJ2-5; D not resolved. CDR1 LNHDA and CDR2 SQIVND come from the germline V gene (reference sequence). Between the trimmed V and J ends, which lost 5 bases and 1 base, there was a span of 11 bases. This CDR3 is built from 14 residues. This CDR3 is CASSVQISQETQYF. CDR3 DNA: TGTGCCAGTAGTGTACAGATCAGCCAAGAGACCCAGTACTTC.

This sequence joins TRBV6-5 and TRBJ2-5; D may be TRBD1 (7 bases). Deletions cut 0 bases from V and 11 bases from J, with 22 bases between. Germline CDR1 is MNHEY and CDR2 is SVGAGI. The CDR3 spans 16 residues. In DNA form, the CDR3 reads TGTGCCAGCAGTTACTCGACGGACGGACTCAGGGGGGAGCAGTACTTC. It codes for CASSYSTDGLRGEQYF.

The chain carries TRBV5-1 and TRBJ1-5, with 10 bases matching TRBD1. CDR1 and CDR2 (germline): SGHRS, YFSETQ. Germline trimming cut 5 bases from V and 6 bases from J; bases unmatched to any gene: 5. The CDR3 contains 14 residues. In DNA, the CDR3 is TGCGCCAGCAGAGTTAGACAGGGGGCTCAGCCCCAGCATTTT. Encoded protein: CASRVRQGAQPQHF.

This clone was found a few times. The chain employs TRBV7-6 and TRBJ1-1; D is ambiguous. Trimming shortened V by 5 bases and J by 1 base, and 11 bases separated the two germline ends. Germline assignment: CDR1 SGHVS and CDR2 FNYEAQ. The CDR3 extends over 14 amino acids. CDR3 DNA sequence: TGTGCCAGCAGCCAGGATAGATCGAACACTGAAGCTTTCTTT. It yields the protein CASSQDRSNTEAFF. The entire variable domain, with the rest obtained from reference TRBV7-6 and TRBJ1-1, is as follows: GAGVSQSPRYKVTKRGQDVALRCDPISGHVSLYWYRQALGQGPEFLTYFNYEAQQDKSGLPNDRFSAERPEGSISTLTIQRTEQRDSAMYRCASSQDRSNTEAFFGQGTRLTVV.

This chain links TRBV19 with TRBJ2-7, with 9 bases that match TRBD2. V was clipped by 3 bases and J by 4 bases; unmatched bases: 7. Germline V gene data show CDR1 as LNHDA and CDR2 as SQIVND (reference sequence). CDR3 length: 15 amino acids. CDR3 in DNA: TGTGCCAGTAGTATCTCCCTAGCGGGGATATACGAGCAGTACTTC. As protein: CASSISLAGIYEQYF.

This sequence joins TRBV28 and TRBJ2-7, with D perhaps TRBD1 (5 bases). Between the trimmed V and J ends, which lost 7 bases and 1 base, there was a span of 17 bases. The germline V gene encodes CDR1 MDHEN and CDR2 SYDVKM. The CDR3 sequence is 15 residues long. The CDR3 DNA sequence: TGTGCCAGCACTACTACAGGCAGAGGATCCTACGAGCAGTACTTC. Translated: CASTTTGRGSYEQYF.

The V call is TRBV4-2, the J call TRBJ2-7; TRBD2 agrees at 11 bases. Per germline, CDR1 LGHNA and CDR2 YNFKEQ. This CDR3 contains 15 residues. V was clipped by 0 bases and J by 2 bases; unmatched bases: 0. CDR3 DNA: TGTGCCAGCAGCCAAGATAGCGGGGGGGCCTACGAGCAGTACTTC. Translating it yields CASSQDSGGAYEQYF.

The rearrangement uses TRBV9 and TRBJ2-7; 8 bases are a match to TRBD2. With V trimmed by 4 bases and J by 4 bases, 7 bases remained unmatched. This CDR3 is 14 amino acids long. Germline values: CDR1 SGDLS, CDR2 YYNGEE. CDR3 sequence: CASSPSGSGYEQYF. The CDR3 nucleotides are TGTGCCAGCAGCCCAAGCGGGAGCGGGTACGAGCAGTACTTC.

The gene calls are TRBV6-1 and TRBJ2-7; D may be TRBD1 (6 bases). Germline V lookup: CDR1 MNHNS, CDR2 SASEGT. The CDR3 is 17 amino acids. V shed 0 bases and J shed 0 bases, with 15 bases lying between them. Here the CDR3 reads CASSEALARTVSYEQYF. As DNA, the CDR3 is TGTGCCAGCAGTGAAGCGCTAGCACGGACAGTCTCCTACGAGCAGTACTTC.

The V gene is TRBV2, the J gene TRBJ1-5, with D possibly matching TRBD1 (5 bases). This CDR3 comprises 12 residues. CDR1 SNHLY and CDR2 FYNNEI come from the germline V gene. V was cut by 6 bases and J by 3 bases, with 6 bases left in between. This chain's CDR3 is CASSRANQPQHF. CDR3 DNA sequence: TGTGCCAGCAGCAGGGCCAATCAGCCCCAGCATTTT.

This clone was seen more than once but under ten times. The J gene is TRBJ1-2, the V gene TRBV29-1; D might be TRBD1 (6 bases). The germline V and J ends were trimmed by 7 bases and 5 bases, with 14 bases remaining between them. Looked up from germline, CDR1 is SQVTM and CDR2 is ANQGSEA. The CDR3 has 12 amino acids. CDR3 region: CSAVRGAYGYTF. The CDR3 region has the DNA TGCAGCGCAGTGCGGGGGGCTTATGGCTACACCTTC.